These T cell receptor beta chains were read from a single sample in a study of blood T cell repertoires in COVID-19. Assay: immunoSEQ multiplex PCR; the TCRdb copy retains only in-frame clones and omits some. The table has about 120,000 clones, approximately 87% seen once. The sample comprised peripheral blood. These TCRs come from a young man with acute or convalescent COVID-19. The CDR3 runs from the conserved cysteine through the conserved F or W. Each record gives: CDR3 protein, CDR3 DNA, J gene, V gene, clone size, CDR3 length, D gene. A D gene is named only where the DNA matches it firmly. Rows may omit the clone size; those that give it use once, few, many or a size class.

CATSRESGPTYNEQFF TGTGCCACCAGCAGAGAAAGCGGGCCTACCTACAATGAGCAGTTCTTC TRBJ2-1 TRBV15 . 16 .
CAWSPPGIAYEQYF TGTGCCTGGAGTCCCCCCGGGATCGCCTACGAGCAGTACTTC TRBJ2-7 TRBV30 . 14 .
CASRSGTGVSYTF TGTGCAAGTCGCTCCGGGACAGGGGTTAGCTACACCTTC TRBJ1-2 TRBV12-2 . 13 .
CASSVGRVNTEAFF TGTGCCAGCAGCGTAGGGCGGGTGAACACTGAAGCTTTCTTT TRBJ1-1 TRBV9 . 14 .
CASSPGQGARNTIYF TGTGCCAGCTCACCCGGACAGGGGGCAAGAAACACCATATATTTT TRBJ1-3 TRBV18 few 15 TRBD1
CASSPRPSGTYEQYF TGTGCCAGCAGCCCCCGGCCTAGCGGGACCTACGAGCAGTACTTC TRBJ2-7 TRBV3-1/TRBV3-2 . 15 TRBD2
CAISEDRRVTEAFF TGTGCCATCAGTGAGGACCGCAGGGTCACTGAAGCTTTCTTT TRBJ1-1 TRBV10-3 . 14 .
CASSPGARLTEAFF TGTGCCAGCTCACCGGGGGCGCGGCTGACTGAAGCTTTCTTT TRBJ1-1 TRBV18 once 14 .
CASSQAGGQGVGGSYNSPLHF TGTGCCAGCAGCCAGGCAGGGGGACAGGGAGTCGGGGGATCCTATAATTCACCCCTCCACTTT TRBJ1-6 TRBV3-1/TRBV3-2 . 21 TRBD1
CASSFPTGANEKLFF TGTGCCAGCAGTTTCCCTACAGGGGCTAATGAAAAACTGTTTTTT TRBJ1-4 TRBV28 . 15 TRBD1
CASSQDRLAAQYF TGTGCCAGCAGCCAAGATCGCCTAGCAGCGCAGTATTTT TRBJ2-3 TRBV3-1/TRBV3-2 . 13 .
CASSLALGGGEGEQYF TGTGCCAGCAGCTTAGCGTTGGGCGGGGGGGAAGGCGAGCAGTACTTC TRBJ2-7 TRBV7-2 . 16 TRBD2
CAISPDGGPAYGYTF TGTGCCATCAGCCCAGACGGGGGTCCCGCCTATGGCTACACCTTC TRBJ1-2 TRBV10-3 . 15 .
CASSGTSPNEQFF TGTGCCAGTAGTGGGACTAGTCCCAATGAGCAGTTCTTC TRBJ2-1 TRBV19 . 13 TRBD2
CASRPTGGSEKLFF TGTGCCAGCAGGCCGACAGGGGGCTCAGAAAAACTGTTTTTT TRBJ1-4 TRBV6-5 . 14 TRBD1
CASSFGGNTGELFF TGTGCCAGTAGTTTCGGGGGGAACACCGGGGAGCTGTTTTTT TRBJ2-2 TRBV19 once 14 .
CASSRGVYGYTF TGTGCCAGCAGCCGGGGGGTCTATGGCTACACCTTC TRBJ1-2 TRBV9 once 12 .
CASSSTAGVTEAFF TGTGCCAGCAGCTCCACGGCGGGGGTTACTGAAGCTTTCTTT TRBJ1-1 TRBV5-6 . 14 .
CASSAGWDTQYF TGTGCCAGCAGCGCAGGTTGGGATACGCAGTATTTT TRBJ2-3 TRBV9 few 12 .
CASSQERGTGGRKLTF TGTGCCAGCAGCCAAGAGAGAGGGACAGGGGGCCGAAAACTGACTTTC TRBJ2-6 TRBV4-2 once 16 TRBD1
CASSPGGAGGGAVNTQYF TGTGCCAGCAGCCCTGGGGGCGCGGGAGGGGGAGCCGTTAATACGCAGTATTTT TRBJ2-3 TRBV9 . 18 TRBD2
CASSPRTGGSYNEQFF TGTGCCAGCAGCCCCCGGACAGGGGGATCTTACAATGAGCAGTTCTTC TRBJ2-1 TRBV7-9 . 16 TRBD1
CASSREGTGGYNEQFF TGTGCCAGCAGCCGCGAAGGGACAGGGGGTTACAATGAGCAGTTCTTC TRBJ2-1 TRBV7-3 . 16 TRBD1
CASSSTTSAANYGYTF TGTGCCAGCAGCTCTACGACATCAGCCGCTAACTATGGCTACACCTTC TRBJ1-2 TRBV11-2 . 16 .
CASWSEKLFF TGTGCCAGTTGGAGTGAAAAACTGTTTTTT TRBJ1-4 TRBV19 . 10 .
CASSIMWTSGSGNEQFF TGTGCCAGTAGTATTATGTGGACTAGCGGGAGTGGTAATGAGCAGTTCTTC TRBJ2-1 TRBV19 . 17 TRBD2
CASSVGVAEETQYF TGTGCCAGCAGCGTAGGCGTAGCGGAGGAGACCCAGTACTTC TRBJ2-5 TRBV9 many 14 .
CASSTGLADTDTQYF TGTGCCAGCAGCACGGGACTAGCGGACACAGATACGCAGTATTTT TRBJ2-3 TRBV9 once 15 TRBD2
CASLSGVSNTEAFF TGTGCCAGCCTCTCAGGGGTATCGAACACTGAAGCTTTCTTT TRBJ1-1 TRBV6-5 . 14 .
CASSTYAVRDGYTF TGTGCCAGTAGTACCTACGCGGTTAGAGACGGCTACACCTTC TRBJ1-2 TRBV19 . 14 .
CAISESLGGLAGVF TGTGCCATCAGTGAGTCGCTGGGGGGACTAGCGGGAGTCTTC TRBJ2-4 TRBV10-3 once 14 TRBD2
CASSLQQESEAFF TGCGCCAGCAGCCTACAGCAAGAGTCTGAAGCTTTCTTT TRBJ1-1 TRBV4-3 . 13 .
CAWSSSYGYTF TGTGCCTGGAGCTCCAGCTATGGCTACACCTTC TRBJ1-2 TRBV30 . 11 .
CASSQRTGGANSPLHF TGTGCCAGCAGCCAGAGGACAGGGGGAGCGAATTCACCCCTCCACTTT TRBJ1-6 TRBV3-1/TRBV3-2 . 16 TRBD1
CASSQSGTGHNQPQHF TGCGCCAGCAGTCAATCGGGGACAGGGCACAATCAGCCCCAGCATTTT TRBJ1-5 TRBV23-1 . 16 TRBD1
CASRHTGYSQPQHF TGTGCCAGTAGACATACAGGGTACAGTCAGCCCCAGCATTTT TRBJ1-5 TRBV19 . 14 .
CASSLAGLAGEWSTDTQYF TGTGCCAGCAGCTTAGCTGGACTAGCGGGAGAATGGAGCACAGATACGCAGTATTTT TRBJ2-3 TRBV13 . 19 TRBD2
CASSVGLLEEETQYF TGTGCCAGCAGCGTTGGACTCCTCGAGGAAGAGACCCAGTACTTC TRBJ2-5 TRBV9 . 15 .
CASSAGGRETQYF TGTGCCAGCAGCGCCGGGGGTCGGGAGACCCAGTACTTC TRBJ2-5 TRBV9 once 13 .
CASSPLPDSYNSPLHF TGTGCCAGCTCACCACTTCCAGACTCCTATAATTCACCCCTCCACTTT TRBJ1-6 TRBV18 . 16 .
CASSLWPEETQYF TGCGCCAGCAGCTTGTGGCCGGAGGAGACCCAGTACTTC TRBJ2-5 TRBV5-1 . 13 .
CASSETENTEASF TGTGCCAGCAGTGAGACGGAGAACACTGAAGCTTCCTTT TRBJ1-1 TRBV6-1 . 13 .
CASSQIRGRLGEETQYF TGCGCCAGCAGCCAAATTAGGGGCAGGCTAGGTGAAGAGACCCAGTACTTC TRBJ2-5 TRBV4-1 . 17 .
CASSQDGNRGGLNTEAFF TGTGCCAGCAGCCAAGATGGGAACAGGGGGGGGCTAAACACTGAAGCTTTCTTT TRBJ1-1 TRBV4-2 . 18 TRBD1
CAWTGPTEAFF TGTGCCTGGACAGGGCCCACTGAAGCTTTCTTT TRBJ1-1 TRBV30 . 11 .
CASSATGTGVREQYF TGCGCCAGCAGCGCCACCGGGACAGGGGTGAGGGAGCAGTACTTC TRBJ2-7 TRBV5-1 few 15 TRBD1
CASSESGATSYEQYF TGTGCCAGCAGCGAAAGCGGGGCAACCTCCTACGAGCAGTACTTC TRBJ2-7 TRBV9 . 15 TRBD2
CASSQLSGGAGEQFF TGTGCCAGCAGCCAGCTTAGCGGGGGGGCTGGAGAGCAGTTCTTC TRBJ2-1 TRBV3-1/TRBV3-2 few 15 TRBD2
CASSFGVSLNSPLHF TGTGCCAGCAGTTTCGGGGTGTCTTTAAATTCACCCCTCCACTTT TRBJ1-6 TRBV27 . 15 .
CASSLGGTFADTQYF TGTGCCAGCAGCTTGGGAGGGACTTTCGCAGATACGCAGTATTTT TRBJ2-3 TRBV7-9 . 15 TRBD2
CASSLWGRGLQETQYF TGTGCCAGCAGCTTGTGGGGTAGGGGGCTCCAAGAGACCCAGTACTTC TRBJ2-5 TRBV5-6 . 16 TRBD1
CASSLAKGQGNTEAFF TGCGCCAGCAGCTTGGCCAAAGGACAGGGGAACACTGAAGCTTTCTTT TRBJ1-1 TRBV5-1 . 16 TRBD1
CASSMSSYNEQFF TGTGCCAGTAGTATGAGCTCCTACAATGAGCAGTTCTTC TRBJ2-1 TRBV19 few 13 .
CASSIGSGRADTQYF TGTGCCAGTAGTATAGGTAGCGGGAGAGCAGATACGCAGTATTTT TRBJ2-3 TRBV19 . 15 TRBD2
CASSSGAGTSVRNEQFF TGCGCCAGCAGCTCAGGGGCCGGGACTAGCGTTCGCAATGAGCAGTTCTTC TRBJ2-1 TRBV5-1 once 17 TRBD2
CASSYFTEEGNTEAFF TGTGCCAGCAGTTACTTCACCGAGGAGGGGAACACTGAAGCTTTCTTT TRBJ1-1 TRBV6-5 once 16 .